Below are 11 T cell receptor beta chains sequenced from a single sample in a study of blood T cell repertoires in COVID-19. The protocol was immunoSEQ multiplex PCR, while the TCRdb copy is restricted to in-frame clones and leaves out a portion. The repertoire holds 100,000 to 150,000 clones, with roughly four fifths as singletons. Sequencing was performed on peripheral blood. The receptors were sampled from a human donor in a cohort sampled during active COVID-19.

The chain employs TRBV7-9 and TRBJ2-7; possible D gene TRBD1, 6 bases. This CDR3 spans 15 amino acids. V was cut by 8 bases and J by 2 bases, with 19 bases left in between. Germline values: CDR1 SEHNR, CDR2 FQNEAQ (reference sequence). CDR3 in amino acids: CASVPGQSPPYEQYF. In DNA form, the CDR3 reads TGTGCCAGCGTCCCAGGACAGTCCCCTCCCTACGAGCAGTACTTC.

V is TRBV5-1 and J is TRBJ1-4; 10 bases align to TRBD1. The germline gives CDR1 SGHRS, CDR2 YFSETQ. Germline trimming cut 1 base from V and 7 bases from J; bases unmatched to any gene: 4. This CDR3 is built from 15 residues. CDR3 sequence: CASSLPTGGSEKLFF. The CDR3 nucleotides read TGCGCCAGCAGCTTGCCGACAGGGGGCTCTGAAAAACTGTTTTTT.

The chain combines TRBV9 with TRBJ2-3; 12 bases are shared with TRBD2. CDR1 is SGDLS, CDR2 YYNGEE, per germline. The V and J ends lost 0 bases and 4 bases, in that order; junction bases with no gene match: 6. This CDR3 contains 17 residues. CDR3 bases: TGTGCCAGCAGCGTAGAACTAGCGGGGGGATTCCCAGATACGCAGTATTTT. Protein sequence: CASSVELAGGFPDTQYF.

The chain is built from TRBV6-4 and TRBJ2-1; 8 bases match TRBD2. CDR3 length: 17 amino acids. V lost 3 bases to trimming and J lost 0 bases; unmatched junction nucleotides: 7. Germline CDR1 is MRHNA and CDR2 is SNTAGT. The CDR3 DNA is TGTGCCAGCAGTGAGGAAGCCGGGACTAGCTCCTACAATGAGCAGTTCTTC. Protein sequence: CASSEEAGTSSYNEQFF.

The genes are TRBV21-1 and TRBJ2-5; the table's D call TRBD1 went unverified against the DNA. TRBV21-1 is annotated as a pseudogene. This CDR3 has 18 residues. The CDR3 nucleotides read TGTGCCAGCAGCCACTACGCCGGGGGACAGGGGGACGGCGAGACCCAGTACTTC. As protein: CASSHYAGGQGDGETQYF.

The chain uses TRBV6-4 and TRBJ2-3, with D perhaps matching TRBD2 (5 bases). Trimming took off 8 bases at V and 6 bases at J, with 18 bases between the two ends. This CDR3 is built from 14 residues. The germline V gene has CDR1 MRHNA and CDR2 SNTAGT. DNA for the CDR3: TGTGCCAGCGCCTCCGTAGGCAGAGGGGATACGCAGTATTTT. Its translation: CASASVGRGDTQYF.

V and J are TRBV4-1 and TRBJ1-1, with D tentatively TRBD1 (5 bases). The CDR3 is made up of 14 amino acids. Germline assignment: CDR1 MGHRA and CDR2 YSYEKL. Trimming stripped 2 bases from V and 5 bases from J, with 12 bases between. The CDR3 DNA is TGCGCCAGCAGCCAACCAGGGTTGGCTACTGAAGCTTTCTTT. Translated: CASSQPGLATEAFF.

V usage is TRBV7-2 and J usage is TRBJ2-1, with unresolved D. The CDR3 spans 13 residues. Germline CDR1 and CDR2: SGHTA and FQGNSA. The V and J ends lost 5 bases and 6 bases respectively, with 11 bases between them. This CDR3 is CASSAEPGNEQFF. CDR3 DNA sequence: TGTGCCAGCAGCGCTGAGCCCGGCAATGAGCAGTTCTTC.

This chain uses TRBV28 with TRBJ2-7, with D maybe TRBD2 (6 bases). Germline loops: CDR1 MDHEN, CDR2 SYDVKM. V was pared by 5 bases and J by 3 bases, with 26 bases between. The CDR3 contains 18 residues. Here the CDR3 reads CASSTDFWGEKLFYEQYF. CDR3 in DNA: TGTGCCAGCAGTACCGATTTTTGGGGGGAAAAACTTTTCTACGAGCAGTACTTC.

The J gene is TRBJ2-7, the V gene TRBV3-1 (or the pseudogene TRBV3-2); 7 bases line up with TRBD2. This CDR3 has 13 amino acids. Germline assignment: CDR1 LGHDT and CDR2 YNNKEL (reference sequence). Trimming cost V 4 bases and J 4 bases; bases outside gene matches: 4. The CDR3 DNA reads as TGTGCCAGCAGCCCCAACGGGGGGTACGAGCAGTACTTC. This translates into CASSPNGGYEQYF.

The V call is TRBV7-2, the J call TRBJ2-7, with 9 bases that match TRBD1. Germline lookup yields CDR1 SGHTA and CDR2 FQGNSA. This CDR3 has 13 amino acids. V lost 5 bases to trimming and J lost 5 bases; unmatched junction nucleotides: 4. DNA for the CDR3: TGTGCCAGCAGCCGGACAGGGGTCCACGAGCAGTACTTC. It codes for CASSRTGVHEQYF.